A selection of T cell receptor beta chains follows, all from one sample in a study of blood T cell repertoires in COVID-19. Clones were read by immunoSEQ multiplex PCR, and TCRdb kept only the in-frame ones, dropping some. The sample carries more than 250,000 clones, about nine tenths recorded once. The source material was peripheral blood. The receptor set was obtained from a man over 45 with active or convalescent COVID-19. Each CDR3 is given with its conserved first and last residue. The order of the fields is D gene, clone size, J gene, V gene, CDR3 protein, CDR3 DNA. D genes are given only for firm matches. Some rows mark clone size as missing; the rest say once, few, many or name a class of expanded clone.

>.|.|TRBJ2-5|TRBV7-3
CASSPGGGFGETQYF
TGTGCCAGCAGCCCCGGCGGGGGCTTTGGAGAGACCCAGTACTTC
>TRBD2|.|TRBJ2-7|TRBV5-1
CASSLALAGGYYEQYF
TGCGCCAGCAGCTTGGCCTTAGCGGGGGGCTACTACGAGCAGTACTTC
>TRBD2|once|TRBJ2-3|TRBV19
CASRIEAGDLDTQYF
TGTGCCAGTAGGATTGAAGCGGGAGACTTGGATACGCAGTATTTT
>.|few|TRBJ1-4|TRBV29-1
CSVRGANEKLFF
TGCAGCGTGCGGGGGGCTAATGAAAAACTGTTTTTT
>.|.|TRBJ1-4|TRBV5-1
CASSSTGWEDEKLFF
TGCGCCAGCAGCAGTACAGGTTGGGAGGATGAAAAACTGTTTTTT
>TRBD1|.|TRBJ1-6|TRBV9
CASSVSGGSNSPLHF
TGTGCCAGCAGCGTTTCAGGGGGCTCGAATTCACCCCTCCACTTT
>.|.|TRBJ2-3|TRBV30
CAWRGLQPTDTQYF
TGTGCCTGGAGAGGCCTACAGCCCACAGATACGCAGTATTTT
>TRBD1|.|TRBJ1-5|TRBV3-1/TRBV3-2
CASSQDPTHRTGPLNQPQHF
TGTGCCAGCAGCCAAGACCCAACCCACCGGACAGGCCCTCTCAATCAGCCCCAGCATTTT
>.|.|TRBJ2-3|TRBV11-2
CASSWPRGPDTQYF
TGTGCCAGCAGCTGGCCGCGGGGTCCAGATACGCAGTATTTT
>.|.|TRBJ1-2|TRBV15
CATSRGDYGYTF
TGTGCCACCAGCAGAGGAGACTATGGCTACACCTTC
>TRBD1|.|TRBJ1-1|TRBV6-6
CASSPPRRGTGDLGAFF
TGTGCCAGCAGTCCTCCTCGACGGGGGACAGGGGATCTCGGAGCTTTCTTT
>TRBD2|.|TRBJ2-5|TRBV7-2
CASTGGAQETQYF
TGTGCCAGCACCGGGGGGGCTCAAGAGACCCAGTACTTC
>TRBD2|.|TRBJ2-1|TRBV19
CASSIQREAYNEQFF
TGTGCCAGTAGTATCCAACGGGAGGCCTACAATGAGCAGTTCTTC
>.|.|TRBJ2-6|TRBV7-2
CASSLVAAGANVLTF
TGTGCCAGCAGCTTAGTAGCAGCAGGGGCCAACGTCCTGACTTTC
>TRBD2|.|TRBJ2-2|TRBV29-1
CSVGGTSGRDTGELFF
TGCAGCGTTGGGGGGACTAGCGGGAGGGACACCGGGGAGCTGTTTTTT
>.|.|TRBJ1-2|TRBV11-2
CASSLSTGLTNYGYTF
TGTGCCAGCAGCTTATCGACAGGATTGACTAACTATGGCTACACCTTC
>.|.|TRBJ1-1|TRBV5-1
CASSWESLNTEAFF
TGCGCCAGCAGCTGGGAGTCCCTGAACACTGAAGCTTTCTTT
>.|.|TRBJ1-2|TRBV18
CASSPPRGNGPYGYTF
TGTGCCAGCTCACCCCCTAGGGGAAACGGGCCCTATGGCTACACCTTC
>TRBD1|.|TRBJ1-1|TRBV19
CASSVRQGAMNTEAFF
TGTGCCAGTAGTGTCCGACAGGGGGCCATGAACACTGAAGCTTTCTTT
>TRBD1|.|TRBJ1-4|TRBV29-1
CSGNFGTGFGNEKLFF
TGCAGCGGTAATTTCGGGACAGGGTTTGGAAATGAAAAACTGTTTTTT
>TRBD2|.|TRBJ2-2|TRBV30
CAWRGLAVTGELFF
TGTGCCTGGAGGGGACTAGCGGTCACCGGGGAGCTGTTTTTT
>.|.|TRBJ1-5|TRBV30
CAWGGPLGQPQHF
TGTGCCTGGGGGGGGCCCTTGGGACAGCCCCAGCATTTT
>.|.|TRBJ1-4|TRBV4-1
CASSLLSGTNEKLFF
TGCGCCAGCAGCCTCCTTTCGGGGACTAATGAAAAACTGTTTTTT
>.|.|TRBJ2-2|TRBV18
CASSPFRVEHTGELFF
TGTGCCAGCTCACCGTTCAGGGTAGAGCACACCGGGGAGCTGTTTTTT
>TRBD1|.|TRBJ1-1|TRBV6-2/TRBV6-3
CASSLSRTGGLNTEAFF
TGTGCCAGCAGCCTAAGTAGGACAGGGGGCTTGAACACTGAAGCTTTCTTT
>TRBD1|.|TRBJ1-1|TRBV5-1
CASSQLGQGLGDTEAFF
TGCGCCAGCAGCCAATTGGGACAGGGACTAGGGGACACTGAAGCTTTCTTT
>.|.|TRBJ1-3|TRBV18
CASSPPGGAGNTIYF
TGTGCCAGCTCACCACCGGGAGGTGCTGGAAACACCATATATTTT
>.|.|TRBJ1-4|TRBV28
CASSLWDSTNEKLFF
TGTGCCAGCAGTTTATGGGACAGTACTAATGAAAAACTGTTTTTT
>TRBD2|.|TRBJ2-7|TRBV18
CASSPQGLAPPTYEQYF
TGTGCCAGCTCACCTCAGGGACTAGCGCCTCCCACCTACGAGCAGTACTTC
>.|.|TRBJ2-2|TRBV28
CASSFPYTGELFF
TGTGCCAGCAGTTTCCCCTACACCGGGGAGCTGTTTTTT
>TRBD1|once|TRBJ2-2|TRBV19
CASSTLGQAGIGELFF
TGTGCCAGTAGTACCCTAGGACAGGCGGGTATCGGGGAGCTGTTTTTT
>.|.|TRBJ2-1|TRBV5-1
CASKGEYEQFF
TGCGCCAGCAAGGGGGAATATGAGCAGTTCTTC
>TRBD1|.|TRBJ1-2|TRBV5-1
CASSLEQSGTGGYTF
TGCGCCAGCAGCTTGGAACAATCCGGGACAGGAGGCTACACCTTC
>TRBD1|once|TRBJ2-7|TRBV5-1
CASREAGTGGYEQYF
TGCGCCAGCAGAGAGGCCGGGACAGGGGGTTACGAGCAGTACTTC
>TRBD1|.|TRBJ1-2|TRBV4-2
CASSQDTGTDYGYTF
TGTGCCAGCAGCCAAGATACGGGGACAGACTATGGCTACACCTTC
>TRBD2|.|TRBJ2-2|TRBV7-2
CASSFATSARIPGELFF
TGTGCCAGCAGCTTCGCGACTAGCGCGAGGATCCCCGGGGAGCTGTTTTTT
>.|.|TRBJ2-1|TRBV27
CASSLSRGGAAYNEQFF
TGTGCCAGCAGTTTATCGAGGGGGGGAGCTGCCTACAATGAGCAGTTCTTC
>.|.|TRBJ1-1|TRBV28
CASSFLNTEAFF
TGTGCCAGCAGTTTCTTGAACACTGAAGCTTTCTTT
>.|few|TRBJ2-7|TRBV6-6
CASSWRTGQGSYEQYF
TGTGCCAGCAGTTGGCGCACAGGGCAGGGTTCCTACGAGCAGTACTTC
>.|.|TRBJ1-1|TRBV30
CAWSLGLRDTEAFF
TGTGCCTGGAGTCTGGGGCTCCGGGACACTGAAGCTTTCTTT